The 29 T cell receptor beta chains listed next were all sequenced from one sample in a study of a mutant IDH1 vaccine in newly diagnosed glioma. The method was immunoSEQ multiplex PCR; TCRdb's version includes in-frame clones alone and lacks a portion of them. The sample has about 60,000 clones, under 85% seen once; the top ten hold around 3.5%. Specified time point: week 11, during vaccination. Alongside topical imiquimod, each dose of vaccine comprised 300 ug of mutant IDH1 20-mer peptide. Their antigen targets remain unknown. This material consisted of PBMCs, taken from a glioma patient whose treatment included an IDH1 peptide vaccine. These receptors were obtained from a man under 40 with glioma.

The CDR3 spells CASRATGASNTEAFF. The CDR3 region has the DNA TGTGCCAGCAGAGCCACAGGGGCTTCAAACACTGAAGCTTTCTTT. The chain employs TRBV9 and TRBJ1-1; 7 nucleotides align to TRBD1. CDR1 is SGDLS, CDR2 YYNGEE, per germline. There are 15 residues in the CDR3. The trim removed 5 bases at V and 2 bases at J, leaving 9 bases unmatched.

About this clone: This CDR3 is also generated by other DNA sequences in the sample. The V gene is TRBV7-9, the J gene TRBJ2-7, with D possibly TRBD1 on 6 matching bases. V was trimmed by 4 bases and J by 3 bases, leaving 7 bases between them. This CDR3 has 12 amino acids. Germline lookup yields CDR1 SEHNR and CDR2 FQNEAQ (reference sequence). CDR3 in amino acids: CASSSQGYEQYF. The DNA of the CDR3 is TGTGCCAGCAGCTCACAGGGCTACGAGCAGTACTTC.

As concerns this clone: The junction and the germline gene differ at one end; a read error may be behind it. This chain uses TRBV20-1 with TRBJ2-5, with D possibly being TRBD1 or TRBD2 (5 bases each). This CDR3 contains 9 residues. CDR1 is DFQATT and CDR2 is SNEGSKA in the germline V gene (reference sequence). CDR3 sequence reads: CSAPGTHNF. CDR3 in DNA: TGCAGTGCTCCCGGGACCCACAACTTC.

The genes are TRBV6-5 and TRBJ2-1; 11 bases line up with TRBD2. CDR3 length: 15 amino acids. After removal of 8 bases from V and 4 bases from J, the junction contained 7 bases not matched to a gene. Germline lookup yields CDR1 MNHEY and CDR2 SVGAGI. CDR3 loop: CASSKTSGIYNEQFF. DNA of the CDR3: TGTGCCAGCTCTAAGACTAGCGGGATTTACAATGAGCAGTTCTTC.

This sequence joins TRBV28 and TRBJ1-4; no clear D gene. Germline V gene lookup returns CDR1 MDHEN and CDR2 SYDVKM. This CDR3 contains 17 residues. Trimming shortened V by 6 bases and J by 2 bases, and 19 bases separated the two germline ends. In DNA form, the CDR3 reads TGTGCCAGCAGCCACCTCGGACGGTGGGCGACTAATGAAAAACTGTTTTTT. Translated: CASSHLGRWATNEKLFF.

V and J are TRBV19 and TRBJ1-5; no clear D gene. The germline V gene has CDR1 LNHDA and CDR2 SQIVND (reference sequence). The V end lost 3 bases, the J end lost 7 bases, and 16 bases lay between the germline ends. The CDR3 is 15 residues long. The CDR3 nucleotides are TGTGCCAGTAGTATCTGGGTTGGTGCGGGACAGCCCCAGCATTTT. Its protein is CASSIWVGAGQPQHF.

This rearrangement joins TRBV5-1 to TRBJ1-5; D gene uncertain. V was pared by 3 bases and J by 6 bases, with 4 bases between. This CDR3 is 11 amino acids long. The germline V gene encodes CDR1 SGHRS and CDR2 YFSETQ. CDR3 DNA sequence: TGCGCCAGCAGCTGGGGTCAGCCCCAGCATTTT. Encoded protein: CASSWGQPQHF.

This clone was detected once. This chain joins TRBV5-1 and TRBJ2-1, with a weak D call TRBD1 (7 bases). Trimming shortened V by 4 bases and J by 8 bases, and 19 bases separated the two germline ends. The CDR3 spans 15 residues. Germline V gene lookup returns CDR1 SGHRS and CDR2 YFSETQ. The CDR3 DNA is TGCGCCAGCAGCCTCGGACAGGCCGGGGGCGATGAGCAGTTCTTC. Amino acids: CASSLGQAGGDEQFF. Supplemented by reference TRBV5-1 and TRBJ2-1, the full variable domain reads KAGVTQTPRYLIKTRGQQVTLSCSPISGHRSVSWYQQTPGQGLQFLFEYFSETQRNKGNFPGRFSGRQFSNSRSEMNVSTLELGDSALYLCASSLGQAGGDEQFFGPGTRLTVL.

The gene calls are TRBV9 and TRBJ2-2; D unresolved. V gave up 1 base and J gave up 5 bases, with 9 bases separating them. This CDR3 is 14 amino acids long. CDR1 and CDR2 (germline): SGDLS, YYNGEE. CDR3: CASSVISDTGELFF. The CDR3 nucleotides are TGTGCCAGCAGCGTAATATCTGATACCGGGGAGCTGTTTTTT.

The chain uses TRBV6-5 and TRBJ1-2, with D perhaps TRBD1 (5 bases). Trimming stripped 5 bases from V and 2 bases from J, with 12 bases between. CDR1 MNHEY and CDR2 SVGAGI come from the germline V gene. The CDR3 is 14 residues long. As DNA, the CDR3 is TGTGCCAGCAGTGTGGCAGGGAAAAACTATGGCTACACCTTC. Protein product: CASSVAGKNYGYTF.

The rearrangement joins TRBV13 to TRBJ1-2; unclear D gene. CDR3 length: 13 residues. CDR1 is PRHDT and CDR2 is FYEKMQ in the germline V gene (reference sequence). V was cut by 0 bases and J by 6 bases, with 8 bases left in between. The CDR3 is CASSLGGWNGYTF. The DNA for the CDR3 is TGTGCCAGCAGCTTAGGGGGTTGGAATGGCTACACCTTC.

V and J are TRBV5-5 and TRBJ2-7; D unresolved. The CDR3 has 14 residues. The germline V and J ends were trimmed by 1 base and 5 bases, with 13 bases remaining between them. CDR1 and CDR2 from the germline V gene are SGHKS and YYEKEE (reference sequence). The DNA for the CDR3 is TGTGCCAGCAGCTTGTTTGAACATCGAGACGAGCAGTACTTC. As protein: CASSLFEHRDEQYF. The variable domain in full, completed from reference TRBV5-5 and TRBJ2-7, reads DAGVTQSPTHLIKTRGQQVTLRCSPISGHKSVSWYQQVLGQGPQFIFQYYEKEERGRGNFPDRFSARQFPNYSSELNVNALLLGDSALYLCASSLFEHRDEQYFGPGTRLTVT.

The CDR3 nucleotides are TGTGCCAGCAGCCGACGGAGGGGTGAAAAACTGTTTTTT. This encodes CASSRRRGEKLFF. The chain employs TRBV11-1 and TRBJ1-4, with a weak D call TRBD1 (5 bases). Germline V gene lookup returns CDR1 SGHAT and CDR2 FQDESV (reference sequence). The length of the CDR3 is 13 residues. Trimming took off 5 bases at V and 7 bases at J, with 11 bases between the two ends.

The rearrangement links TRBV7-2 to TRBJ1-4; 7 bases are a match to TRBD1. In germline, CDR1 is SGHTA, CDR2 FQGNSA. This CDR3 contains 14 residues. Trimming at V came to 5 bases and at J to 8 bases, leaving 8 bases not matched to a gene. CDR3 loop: CASSSDRAGEKLFF. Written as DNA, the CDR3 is TGTGCCAGCAGCAGTGACAGGGCGGGGGAAAAACTGTTTTTT.

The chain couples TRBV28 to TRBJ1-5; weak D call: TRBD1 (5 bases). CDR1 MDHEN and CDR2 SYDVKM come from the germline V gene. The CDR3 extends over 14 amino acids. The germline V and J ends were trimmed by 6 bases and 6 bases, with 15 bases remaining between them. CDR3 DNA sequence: TGTGCCAGCAGGGGTGTGGGGGTAACTCAGCCCCAGCATTTT. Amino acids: CASRGVGVTQPQHF.

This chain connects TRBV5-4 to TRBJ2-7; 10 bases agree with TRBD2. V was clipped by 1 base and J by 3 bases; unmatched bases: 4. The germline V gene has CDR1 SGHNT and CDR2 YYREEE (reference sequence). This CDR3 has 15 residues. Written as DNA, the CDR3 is TGTGCCAGCAGCTTGACTAGCGGGAACCTCTACGAGCAGTACTTC. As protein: CASSLTSGNLYEQYF.

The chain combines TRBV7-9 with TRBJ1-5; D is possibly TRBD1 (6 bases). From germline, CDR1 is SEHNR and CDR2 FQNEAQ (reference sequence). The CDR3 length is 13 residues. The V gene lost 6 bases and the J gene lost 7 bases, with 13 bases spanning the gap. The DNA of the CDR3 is TGTGCCAGCAGTCAACAGGGCTCCCAGCCCCAGCATTTT. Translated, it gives CASSQQGSQPQHF.

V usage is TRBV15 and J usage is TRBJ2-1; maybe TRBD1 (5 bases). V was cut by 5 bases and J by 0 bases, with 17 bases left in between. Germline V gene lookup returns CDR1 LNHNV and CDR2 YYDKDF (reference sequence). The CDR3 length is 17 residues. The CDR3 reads CATSAWGGATSYNEQFF. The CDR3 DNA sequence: TGTGCCACCAGCGCCTGGGGTGGGGCCACCTCCTACAATGAGCAGTTCTTC.

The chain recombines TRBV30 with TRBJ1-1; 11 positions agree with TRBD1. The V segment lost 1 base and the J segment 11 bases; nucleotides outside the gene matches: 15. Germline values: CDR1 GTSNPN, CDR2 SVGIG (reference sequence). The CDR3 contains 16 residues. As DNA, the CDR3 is TGTGCCTGGAGTGGTTCCCGGGACAGGGGGAGTTTTGCGGCTTTCTTT. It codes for CAWSGSRDRGSFAAFF.

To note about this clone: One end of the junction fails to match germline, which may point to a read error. DNA for the CDR3: TGTGCCAGCCGTTTAGGTCAGGGCGGATCACCCCTCCACTTT. It translates to CASRLGQGGSPLHF. V gene TRBV27 combines with J gene TRBJ1-6; the D gene is possibly TRBD1 (5 bases). The CDR3 totals 14 residues. Germline V gene data show CDR1 as MNHEY and CDR2 as SMNVEV (reference sequence).

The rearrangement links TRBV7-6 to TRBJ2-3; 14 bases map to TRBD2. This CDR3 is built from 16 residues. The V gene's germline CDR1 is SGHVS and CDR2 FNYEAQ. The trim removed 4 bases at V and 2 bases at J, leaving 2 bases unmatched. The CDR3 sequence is CASSWTSGGLTDTQYF. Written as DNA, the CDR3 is TGTGCCAGCAGCTGGACTAGCGGGGGGCTCACAGATACGCAGTATTTT.

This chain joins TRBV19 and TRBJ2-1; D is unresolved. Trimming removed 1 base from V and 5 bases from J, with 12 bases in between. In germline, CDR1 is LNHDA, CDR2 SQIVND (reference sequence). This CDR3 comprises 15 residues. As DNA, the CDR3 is TGTGCCAGTAGTATAGCAGTTGTTCGGAACAATGAGCAGTTCTTC. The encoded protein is CASSIAVVRNNEQFF.

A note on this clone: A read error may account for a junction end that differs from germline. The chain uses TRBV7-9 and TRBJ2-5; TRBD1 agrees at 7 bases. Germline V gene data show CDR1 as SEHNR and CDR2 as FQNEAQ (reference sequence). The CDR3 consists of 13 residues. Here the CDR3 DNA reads TGTGCCAGCAGATTAGGGGGCGAGGAGACCCAGTACTTC. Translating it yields CASRLGGEETQYF.

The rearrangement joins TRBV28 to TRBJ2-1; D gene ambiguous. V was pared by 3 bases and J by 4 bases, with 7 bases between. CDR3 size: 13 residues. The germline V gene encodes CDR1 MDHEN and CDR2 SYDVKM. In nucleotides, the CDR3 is TGTGCCAGCAGTTTGCGCTCGTACAATGAGCAGTTCTTC. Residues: CASSLRSYNEQFF.

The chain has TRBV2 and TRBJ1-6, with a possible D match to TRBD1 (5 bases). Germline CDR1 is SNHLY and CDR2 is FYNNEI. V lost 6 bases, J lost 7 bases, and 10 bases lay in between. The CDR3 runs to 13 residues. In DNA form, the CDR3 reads TGTGCCAGCAGAGGGACGGAAAATTCACCCCTCCACTTT. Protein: CASRGTENSPLHF.

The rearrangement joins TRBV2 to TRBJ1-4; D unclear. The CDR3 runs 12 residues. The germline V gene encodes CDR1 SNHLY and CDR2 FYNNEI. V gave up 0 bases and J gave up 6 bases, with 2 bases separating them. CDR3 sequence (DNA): TGTGCCAGCAGTGAAGCTCATGAAAAACTGTTTTTT. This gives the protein CASSEAHEKLFF. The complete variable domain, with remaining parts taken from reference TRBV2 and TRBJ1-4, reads EPEVTQTPSHQVTQMGQEVILRCVPISNHLYFYWYRQILGQKVEFLVSFYNNEISEKSEIFDDQFSVERPDGSNFTLKIRSTKLEDSAMYFCASSEAHEKLFFGSGTQLSVL.

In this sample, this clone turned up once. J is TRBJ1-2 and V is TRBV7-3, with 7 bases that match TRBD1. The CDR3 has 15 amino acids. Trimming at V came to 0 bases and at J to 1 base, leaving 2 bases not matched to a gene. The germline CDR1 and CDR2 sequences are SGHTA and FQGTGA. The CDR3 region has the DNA TGTGCCAGCAGCTTAACAAGGGACAGTAACTATGGCTACACCTTC. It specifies CASSLTRDSNYGYTF.

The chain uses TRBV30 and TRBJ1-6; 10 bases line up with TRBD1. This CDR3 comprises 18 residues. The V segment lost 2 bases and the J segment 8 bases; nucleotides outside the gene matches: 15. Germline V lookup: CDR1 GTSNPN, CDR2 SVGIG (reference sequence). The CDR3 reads CAWSPGTGASGNHSPLHF. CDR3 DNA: TGTGCCTGGAGTCCAGGGACAGGGGCGTCTGGGAATCATTCACCCCTCCACTTT. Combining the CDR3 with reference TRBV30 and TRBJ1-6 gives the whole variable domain SQTIHQWPATLVQPVGSPLSLECTVEGTSNPNLYWYRQAAGRGLQLLFYSVGIGQISSEVPQNLSASRPQDRQFILSSKKLLLSDSGFYLCAWSPGTGASGNHSPLHFGNGTRLTVT.

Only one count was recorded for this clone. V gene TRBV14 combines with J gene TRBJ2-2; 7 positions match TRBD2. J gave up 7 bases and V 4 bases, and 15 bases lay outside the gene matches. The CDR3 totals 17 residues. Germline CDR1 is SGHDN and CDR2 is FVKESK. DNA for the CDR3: TGTGCCAGCAGCCTCAATTATAAGGGCCTAGCGGACGGGGAGCTGTTTTTT. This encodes CASSLNYKGLADGELFF.